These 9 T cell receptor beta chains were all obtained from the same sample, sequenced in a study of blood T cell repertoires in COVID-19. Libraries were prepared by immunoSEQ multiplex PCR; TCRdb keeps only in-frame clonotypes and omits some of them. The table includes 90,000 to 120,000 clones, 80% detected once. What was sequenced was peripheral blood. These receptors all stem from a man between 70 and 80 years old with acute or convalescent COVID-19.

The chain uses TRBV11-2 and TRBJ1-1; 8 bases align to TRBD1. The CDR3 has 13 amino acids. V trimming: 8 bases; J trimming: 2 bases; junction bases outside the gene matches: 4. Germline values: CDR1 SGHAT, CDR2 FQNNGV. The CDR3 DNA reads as TGTGCCAGCGAACAGGGGGTTAACACTGAAGCTTTCTTT. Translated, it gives CASEQGVNTEAFF.

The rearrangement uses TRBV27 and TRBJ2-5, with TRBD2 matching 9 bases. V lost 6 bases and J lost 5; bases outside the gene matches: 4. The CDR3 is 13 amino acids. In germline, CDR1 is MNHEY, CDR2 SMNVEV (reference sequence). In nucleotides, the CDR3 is TGTGCCAGCAGAGTGAGCGGGAGGGAGACCCAGTACTTC. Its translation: CASRVSGRETQYF.

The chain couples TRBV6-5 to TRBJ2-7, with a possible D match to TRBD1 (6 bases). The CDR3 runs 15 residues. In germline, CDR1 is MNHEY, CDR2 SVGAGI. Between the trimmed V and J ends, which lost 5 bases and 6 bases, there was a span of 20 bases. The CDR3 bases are TGTGCCAGCAGTACTCAGGGGCGAACACCCCCCGAGCAGTACTTC. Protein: CASSTQGRTPPEQYF.

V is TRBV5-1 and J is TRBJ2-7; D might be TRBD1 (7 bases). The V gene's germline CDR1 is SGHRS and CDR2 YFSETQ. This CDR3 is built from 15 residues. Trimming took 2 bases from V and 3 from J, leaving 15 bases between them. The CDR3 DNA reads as TGCGCCAGCAGCTTTCAGGGGGGTGACCTCTACGAGCAGTACTTC. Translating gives CASSFQGGDLYEQYF.

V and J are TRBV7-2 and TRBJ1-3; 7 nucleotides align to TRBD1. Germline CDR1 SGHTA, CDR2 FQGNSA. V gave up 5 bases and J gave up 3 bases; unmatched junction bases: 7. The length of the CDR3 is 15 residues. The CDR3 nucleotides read TGTGCCAGCAGCCTTTGGACAGGCGGTGGAAACACCATATATTTT. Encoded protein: CASSLWTGGGNTIYF.

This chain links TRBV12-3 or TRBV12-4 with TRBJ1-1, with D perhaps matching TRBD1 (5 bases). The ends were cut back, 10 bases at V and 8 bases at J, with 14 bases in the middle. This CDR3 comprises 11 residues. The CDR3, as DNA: TGTGCCACCATGGGGGGGTGGGAAGCTTTCTTT. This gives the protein CATMGGWEAFF.

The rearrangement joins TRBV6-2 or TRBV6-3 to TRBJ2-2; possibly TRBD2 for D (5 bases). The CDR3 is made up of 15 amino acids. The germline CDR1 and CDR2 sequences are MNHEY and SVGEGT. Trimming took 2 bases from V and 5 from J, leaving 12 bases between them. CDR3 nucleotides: TGTGCCAGCAGTTACCTCGCGCGACTAACCGGGGAGCTGTTTTTT. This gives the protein CASSYLARLTGELFF.

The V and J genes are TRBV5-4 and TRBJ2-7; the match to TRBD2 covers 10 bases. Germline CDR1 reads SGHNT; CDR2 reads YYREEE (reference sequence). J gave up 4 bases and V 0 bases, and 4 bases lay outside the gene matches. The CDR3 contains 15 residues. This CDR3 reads CASSLERGGPYEQYF. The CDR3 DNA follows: TGTGCCAGCAGCTTGGAGCGGGGGGGCCCTTACGAGCAGTACTTC. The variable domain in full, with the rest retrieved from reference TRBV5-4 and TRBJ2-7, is ETGVTQSPTHLIKTRGQQVTLRCSSQSGHNTVSWYQQALGQGPQFIFQYYREEENGRGNFPPRFSGLQFPNYSSELNVNALELDDSALYLCASSLERGGPYEQYFGPGTRLTVT.

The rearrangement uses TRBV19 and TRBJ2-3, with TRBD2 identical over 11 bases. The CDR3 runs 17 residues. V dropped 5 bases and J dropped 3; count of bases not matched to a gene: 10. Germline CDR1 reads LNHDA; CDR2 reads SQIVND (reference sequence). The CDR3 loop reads CASSVNSGGAGTDTQYF. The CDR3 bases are TGTGCCAGTAGTGTCAATAGCGGGGGGGCCGGGACAGATACGCAGTATTTT.